The 26 T cell receptor beta chains below were found in one sample sequenced in a study of OX40 agonist ivuxolimab in advanced cancers. Some clones are missing from TCRdb's copy, which holds only in-frame ones; the method was immunoSEQ multiplex PCR. The data contain 45,000 to 55,000 clones, under 85% of them seen just once; the ten biggest clones take up roughly 1.2%. This sample comprised CD4+ or CD8+ T cells sorted from blood, obtained in a trial of the OX40 agonist ivuxolimab. All receptors come from an adult with an advanced solid tumor such as melanoma, head and neck, liver or kidney cancer.

The rearrangement links TRBV11-3 to TRBJ1-1; no reliable D call. This CDR3 region has 13 residues. Germline assignment: CDR1 SGHNT and CDR2 YENEEA. V dropped 3 bases and J dropped 1 base, with 6 bases sitting between them. DNA of the CDR3: TGTGCCAGCAGCTTGACCTCGAACACTGAAGCTTTCTTT. This sequence encodes CASSLTSNTEAFF.

With respect to this clone: Distinct nucleotide sequences in the sample also encode this CDR3. The rearrangement uses TRBV6-1 and TRBJ1-2, with D tentatively TRBD1 (6 bases). The CDR3 extends over 15 amino acids. The V gene's germline CDR1 is MNHNS and CDR2 SASEGT. Trimming stripped 6 bases from V and 0 bases from J, with 14 bases between. The CDR3 DNA is TGTGCCAGCAGAGATAGGACAGTAGCTAACTATGGCTACACCTTC. Protein product: CASRDRTVANYGYTF.

The genes are TRBV7-2 and TRBJ1-1; D is ambiguous. Trimming cost V 2 bases and J 7 bases, with 8 bases left between them. The CDR3 consists of 12 residues. The germline gives CDR1 SGHTA, CDR2 FQGNSA. The CDR3 DNA reads as TGTGCCAGCAGCTTAATCCGGGGTGAAGCTTTCTTT. Amino acids: CASSLIRGEAFF.

V gene TRBV19 combines with J gene TRBJ1-4, with 8 positions matching TRBD1. The CDR3 contains 14 residues. After removal of 6 bases from V and 3 bases from J, the junction contained 3 bases not matched to a gene. The germline V gene encodes CDR1 LNHDA and CDR2 SQIVND (reference sequence). The CDR3 loop is CASSQGAANEKLFF. CDR3 nucleotide sequence: TGTGCCAGTAGCCAGGGGGCTGCTAATGAAAAACTGTTTTTT.

The chain links TRBV7-2 to TRBJ2-5; the D gene is possibly TRBD2 (5 bases). The V and J ends lost 4 bases and 1 base respectively, with 10 bases between them. The CDR3 has 14 amino acids. Germline V gene sequence: CDR1 SGHTA, CDR2 FQGNSA. This chain's CDR3 is CASSSIGVQETQYF. As DNA, the CDR3 is TGTGCCAGCAGCTCAATCGGGGTCCAAGAGACCCAGTACTTC.

The chain links TRBV14 to TRBJ2-3; possible D gene TRBD2, 6 bases. This CDR3 has 16 amino acids. V lost 3 bases and J lost 0, with 13 bases in between. CDR1 and CDR2 from the germline V gene are SGHDN and FVKESK. CDR3 loop: CASSHPGLSSTDTQYF. CDR3 sequence (DNA): TGTGCCAGCAGCCACCCGGGACTTTCTAGCACAGATACGCAGTATTTT.

This clone has a handful of counts. The V call is TRBV7-9, the J call TRBJ2-3; 7 bases fit TRBD2. After removal of 4 bases from V and 3 bases from J, the junction contained 16 bases not matched to a gene. Germline V gene lookup returns CDR1 SEHNR and CDR2 FQNEAQ (reference sequence). The CDR3 runs 18 residues. The CDR3: CASSSRVAGGEGTDTQYF. The CDR3 nucleotides are TGTGCCAGCAGCTCCCGAGTTGCTGGGGGGGAAGGGACAGATACGCAGTATTTT.

This chain uses TRBV5-6 with TRBJ1-5; 9 nucleotides line up with TRBD1. The CDR3 spans 16 residues. In germline, CDR1 is SGHDT, CDR2 YYEEEE. The J segment lost 4 bases and the V segment lost 1 base, leaving 6 bases of the junction unmatched. CDR3 residues: CASSLNGQGRNQPQHF. CDR3 coding DNA: TGTGCCAGCAGCTTGAATGGACAGGGGAGGAATCAGCCCCAGCATTTT.

The rearrangement uses TRBV27 and TRBJ2-2; D might be TRBD2 (6 bases). Germline V CDR1 and CDR2: MNHEY, SMNVEV (reference sequence). The length of the CDR3 is 15 residues. Trimming pared 4 bases from V and 1 base from J, leaving 10 bases between. This CDR3 is CASSSPRGNTGELFF. CDR3 DNA sequence: TGTGCCAGCAGTTCCCCGCGGGGGAACACCGGGGAGCTGTTTTTT.

J is TRBJ1-4 and V is TRBV6-5; D not resolved. With 3 bases removed from V and 1 base from J, the gap between germline ends came to 6 bases. CDR1 and CDR2 from the germline V gene are MNHEY and SVGAGI. The CDR3 has 14 amino acids. The CDR3 protein is CASSYGVTNEKLFF. The CDR3 DNA follows: TGTGCCAGCAGTTATGGGGTAACTAATGAAAAACTGTTTTTT.

The chain carries TRBV29-1 and TRBJ2-5; 8 bases align to TRBD1. V lost 7 bases, J lost 7 bases, and 11 bases stayed unmatched. Germline V CDR1 and CDR2: SQVTM, ANQGSEA. This CDR3 region has 13 residues. The CDR3 reads CSGGDRTPRTQYF. CDR3 DNA sequence: TGCAGCGGGGGGGACAGGACCCCGCGGACCCAGTACTTC.

The chain employs TRBV7-3 and TRBJ2-2, with 8 bases identical to TRBD1. V lost 4 bases, J lost 6 bases, and 7 bases stayed unmatched. From germline, CDR1 is SGHTA and CDR2 FQGTGA. CDR3 size: 15 residues. CDR3 sequence (DNA): TGTGCCAGCAGCTCCCAGGGGGCGGTACCCGGGGAGCTGTTTTTT. This codes for CASSSQGAVPGELFF.

The genes are TRBV18 and TRBJ2-5; 7 positions match TRBD2. This CDR3 is built from 15 residues. The germline CDR1 and CDR2 sequences are KGHSH and LQKENI. V was pared by 2 bases and J by 1 base, with 4 bases of the junction left unmatched. For the CDR3, the DNA is TGTGCCAGCTCACCATGGGGGGGGATCCAAGAGACCCAGTACTTC. This translates into CASSPWGGIQETQYF.

Of note for this clone: A read error may account for a junction end that differs from germline. The CDR3 spells CASSSGRGEAF. The CDR3 DNA sequence: TGTGCCAGCAGTTCCGGCAGGGGTGAGGCCTTC. The chain carries TRBV6-6 and TRBJ1-2, with a weak D call TRBD1 (6 bases). This CDR3 is built from 11 residues. The germline CDR1 and CDR2 sequences are MNHNY and SVGAGI (reference sequence).

CDR3 protein: CASSLRTGTVSYEQYF. DNA for the CDR3: TGTGCCAGCAGCTTACGGACCGGGACAGTCTCCTACGAGCAGTACTTC. This rearrangement joins TRBV7-3 to TRBJ2-7, with 7 positions matching TRBD1. The V segment lost 2 bases and the J segment 0 bases; nucleotides outside the gene matches: 7. The CDR3 loop spans 16 amino acids. The germline CDR1 and CDR2 sequences are SGHTA and FQGTGA.

This clone appeared a few times. J is TRBJ1-1 and V is TRBV5-5; D unresolved. The CDR3 has 14 residues. Germline V gene sequence: CDR1 SGHKS, CDR2 YYEKEE (reference sequence). Trimming took off 0 bases at V and 2 bases at J, with 8 bases between the two ends. Written as DNA, the CDR3 is TGTGCCAGCAGCTTGGCCGTCAGCAACACTGAAGCTTTCTTT. Its protein is CASSLAVSNTEAFF.

The chain combines TRBV5-4 with TRBJ2-5; 10 positions match TRBD1. J lost 5 bases, V lost 1 base, and 5 bases had no gene match. CDR3 length: 15 amino acids. The germline V gene has CDR1 SGHNT and CDR2 YYREEE (reference sequence). The CDR3 loop is CASSLSRTGGETQYF. The CDR3 bases are TGTGCCAGCAGCTTGAGCAGGACAGGGGGTGAGACCCAGTACTTC.

This chain connects TRBV19 to TRBJ2-2; 9 bases fit TRBD1. The CDR3 is 16 amino acids. Losses at the gene ends were 2 bases for V and 6 bases for J; bases not matched to a gene: 7. The germline V gene has CDR1 LNHDA and CDR2 SQIVND (reference sequence). As DNA, the CDR3 is TGTGCCAGTAGTATAACAGGGGGCGCTAATGCCGGGGAGCTGTTTTTT. This encodes CASSITGGANAGELFF.

The chain is built from TRBV30 and TRBJ1-5; unclear D gene. The CDR3 runs to 13 residues. Germline V gene data show CDR1 as GTSNPN and CDR2 as SVGIG (reference sequence). V was pared by 0 bases and J by 7 bases, with 10 bases between. In nucleotides, the CDR3 is TGTGCCTGGAGTGTACCGGGGTACCAGCCCCAGCATTTT. It is translated as CAWSVPGYQPQHF. Based on the CDR3 plus reference TRBV30 and TRBJ1-5, the full variable domain is SQTIHQWPATLVQPVGSPLSLECTVEGTSNPNLYWYRQAAGRGLQLLFYSVGIGQISSEVPQNLSASRPQDRQFILSSKKLLLSDSGFYLCAWSVPGYQPQHFGDGTRLSIL.

The chain employs TRBV7-9 and TRBJ2-3, with 7 bases fitting TRBD2. The CDR3 covers 15 residues. The germline V gene has CDR1 SEHNR and CDR2 FQNEAQ (reference sequence). V shed 5 bases, J shed 2 bases, and the junction held 7 bases outside the gene matches. The CDR3: CASSPGSGATDTQYF. Written as DNA, the CDR3 is TGTGCCAGCAGCCCCGGGAGCGGGGCCACAGATACGCAGTATTTT.

The chain employs TRBV5-6 and TRBJ1-2; D not certain. Per the germline V gene, CDR1 is SGHDT and CDR2 is YYEEEE. This CDR3 contains 13 residues. V was cut by 5 bases and J by 8 bases, with 16 bases left in between. CDR3 region: CASRWNAGIGYTF. DNA for the CDR3: TGTGCCAGCAGATGGAACGCGGGGATCGGCTACACCTTC. Based on the CDR3 plus reference TRBV5-6 and TRBJ1-2, the full variable domain is DAGVTQSPTHLIKTRGQQVTLRCSPKSGHDTVSWYQQALGQGPQFIFQYYEEEERQRGNFPDRFSGHQFPNYSSELNVNALLLGDSALYLCASRWNAGIGYTFGSGTRLTVV.

The chain has TRBV7-6 and TRBJ2-7, with D hard to call. V was shortened by 5 bases and J by 3 bases, with 11 bases between the two germline ends. The CDR3 is 13 amino acids. Germline lookup yields CDR1 SGHVS and CDR2 FNYEAQ. In DNA, the CDR3 is TGTGCCAGCAGCCCATGGATAGGCTACGAGCAGTACTTC. Translation gives CASSPWIGYEQYF.

V gene TRBV6-1 combines with J gene TRBJ1-3, with 9 nucleotides matching TRBD1. CDR1 is MNHNS, CDR2 SASEGT, per germline. After removal of 7 bases from V and 2 bases from J, the junction contained 3 bases not matched to a gene. The CDR3 is 14 amino acids. CDR3 coding DNA: TGTGCCAGCACTAGGACAGGGGCTGGAAACACCATATATTTT. Its translation: CASTRTGAGNTIYF.

The CDR3 region is CASSPYSMRGGELFF. CDR3 coding DNA: TGTGCCAGCAGCCCATACTCTATGAGGGGCGGGGAGCTGTTTTTT. The chain joins TRBV7-2 to TRBJ2-2; D assignment may be TRBD1 or TRBD2 (5 bases each). The CDR3 sequence is 15 residues long. V lost 5 bases and J 7 bases, leaving 17 bases between the germline ends. Germline loops: CDR1 SGHTA, CDR2 FQGNSA.

This chain links TRBV29-1 with TRBJ1-2; D not certain. Trimming cost V 8 bases and J 7 bases, with 14 bases left between them. Germline CDR1 and CDR2: SQVTM and ANQGSEA. The CDR3 is 11 residues long. The CDR3 sequence: CSSAGVGGYTF. For the CDR3, the DNA is TGCAGCTCCGCGGGAGTTGGTGGCTACACCTTC.

For the CDR3, the DNA is TGCAGCGCAAGGGGGACAGCCGCCTACGAGCAGTACTTC. Protein product: CSARGTAAYEQYF. The gene calls are TRBV29-1 and TRBJ2-7; 7 bases fit TRBD1. CDR3 size: 13 residues. Unmatched junction bases numbered 8, after V lost 7 bases and J lost 2 bases. Per the germline V gene, CDR1 is SQVTM and CDR2 is ANQGSEA.